Listed below are T cell receptor beta chains from one sample, sequenced in a study of tumor-infiltrating lymphocytes in primary liver carcinoma. MiXCR was run by TCRdb on the multiplex PCR reads, yielding one entry per CDR3 protein. The table lists 90,000 to 150,000 distinct CDR3 sequences, under 70% of them singletons. The material sequenced was tumor-adjacent normal liver tissue. Every receptor here comes from a woman aged 60-70 years with primary liver carcinoma and hepatitis B virus infection. CDR3s include the opening cysteine and the closing phenylalanine or tryptophan. D genes are given only for firm matches. Size is omitted from some rows. Given values are once, few, many or a class for expanded clones.

D	V	size	J	DNA	CDR3
NA	TRBV6-5	NA	TRBJ2-1	TGTGCCAGCAGCGACACAGGGAAAGGCTACAATAAGCAGTTCTTC	CASSDTGKGYNKQFF
NA	TRBV20-1	NA	TRBJ2-2	TGCAGTGCTAGCGGTAACACCGGGGAGCTGTTTTTT	CSASGNTGELFF
TRBD2	TRBV29-1	NA	TRBJ2-7	TGCAACGTTGCCGGGACTATCGACTCCTACGAGGAGCACTTC	CNVAGTIDSYEEHF
TRBD1	TRBV6-5	NA	TRBJ1-2	TGTGCCAGCAGACAGGGGTGCCACGGCTACACCTTC	CASRQGCHGYTF
NA	TRBV11-2	NA	TRBJ2-2	TGTACCAACAGCGACGGATGCAACACGAACACCGGGGAGCTGTTTTTT	CTNSDGCNTNTGELFF
TRBD1	TRBV6-1	NA	TRBJ1-1	TGTGCCAGCAGCGCGGACAGGGCTGAAGCCTTATTT	CASSADRAEALF
NA	TRBV14	NA	TRBJ2-7	TGTGCCAGCAGCCAAAAAGGGATACGCGCTACGAGGCAGTACTTC	CASSQKGIRATRQYF
TRBD1	TRBV4-1	once	TRBJ2-7	TGCGCCAGTAGACCGACAGGGGTGCTCTACGAGCAGTACTTC	CASRPTGVLYEQYF
TRBD1	TRBV12-3/TRBV12-4	NA	TRBJ1-1	TGTGCCATCAGTTCACTGGGACAGGGAGGAATTGAAGCTTTCTTC	CAISSLGQGGIEAFF
NA	TRBV28	NA	TRBJ1-3	TGTGCCAGCAGACCGGGGCCAGGGGCTCGAAACACCATATATTTT	CASRPGPGARNTIYF